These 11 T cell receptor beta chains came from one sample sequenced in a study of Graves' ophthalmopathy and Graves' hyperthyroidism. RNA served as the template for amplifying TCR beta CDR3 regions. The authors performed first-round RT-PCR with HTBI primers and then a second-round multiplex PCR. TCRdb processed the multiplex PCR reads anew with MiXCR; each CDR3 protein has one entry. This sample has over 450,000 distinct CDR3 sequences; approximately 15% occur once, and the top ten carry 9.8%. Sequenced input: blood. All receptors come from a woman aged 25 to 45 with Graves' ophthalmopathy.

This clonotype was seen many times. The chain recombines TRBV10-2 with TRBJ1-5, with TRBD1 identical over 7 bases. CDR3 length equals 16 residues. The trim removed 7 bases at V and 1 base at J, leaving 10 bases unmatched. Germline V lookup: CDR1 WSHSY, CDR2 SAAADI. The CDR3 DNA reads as TGCGCCAGCAACCACCTCGGGACAGCAAGCAATCAGCCCCAGCATTTT. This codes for CASNHLGTASNQPQHF.

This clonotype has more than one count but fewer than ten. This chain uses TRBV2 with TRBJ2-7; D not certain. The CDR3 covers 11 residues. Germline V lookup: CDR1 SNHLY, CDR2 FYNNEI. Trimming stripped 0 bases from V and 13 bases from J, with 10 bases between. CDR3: CASSEAGPCYF. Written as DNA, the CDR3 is TGTGCCAGCAGTGAAGCAGGCCCATGCTACTTC.

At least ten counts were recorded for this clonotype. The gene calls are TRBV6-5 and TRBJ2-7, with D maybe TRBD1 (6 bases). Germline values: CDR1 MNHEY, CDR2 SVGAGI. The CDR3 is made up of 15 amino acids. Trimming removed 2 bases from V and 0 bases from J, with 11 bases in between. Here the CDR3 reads CASSYGGTRSYEQYF. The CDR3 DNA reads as TGTGCCAGCAGTTACGGTGGGACACGCTCCTACGAGCAGTACTTC.

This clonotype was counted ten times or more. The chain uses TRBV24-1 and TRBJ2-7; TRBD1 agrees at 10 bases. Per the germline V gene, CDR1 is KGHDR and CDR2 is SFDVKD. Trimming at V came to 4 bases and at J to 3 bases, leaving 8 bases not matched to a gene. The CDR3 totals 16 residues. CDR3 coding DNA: TGTGCCACCAGTGACCTTCCGGACAGGGGGGACTACGAGCAGTACTTC. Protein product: CATSDLPDRGDYEQYF.

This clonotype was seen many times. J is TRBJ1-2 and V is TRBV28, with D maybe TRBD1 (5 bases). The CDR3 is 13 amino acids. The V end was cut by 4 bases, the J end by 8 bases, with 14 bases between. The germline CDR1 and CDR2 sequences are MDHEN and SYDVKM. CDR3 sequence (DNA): TGTGCCAGCAGTTCTTATGGGGGTCAAGGCTACACCTTC. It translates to CASSSYGGQGYTF.

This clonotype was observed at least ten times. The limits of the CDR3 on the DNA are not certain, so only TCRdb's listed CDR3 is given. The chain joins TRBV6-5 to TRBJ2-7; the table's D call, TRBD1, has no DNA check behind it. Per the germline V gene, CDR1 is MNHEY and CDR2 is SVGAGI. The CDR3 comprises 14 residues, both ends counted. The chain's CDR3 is CASSTSDRAYEQYF.

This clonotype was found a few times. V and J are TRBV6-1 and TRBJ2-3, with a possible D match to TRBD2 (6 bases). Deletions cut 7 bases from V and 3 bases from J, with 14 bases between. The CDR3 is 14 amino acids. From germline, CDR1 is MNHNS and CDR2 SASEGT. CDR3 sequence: CASKRGEATDTQYF. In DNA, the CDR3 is TGTGCCAGCAAGAGAGGGGAGGCGACAGATACGCAGTATTTT.

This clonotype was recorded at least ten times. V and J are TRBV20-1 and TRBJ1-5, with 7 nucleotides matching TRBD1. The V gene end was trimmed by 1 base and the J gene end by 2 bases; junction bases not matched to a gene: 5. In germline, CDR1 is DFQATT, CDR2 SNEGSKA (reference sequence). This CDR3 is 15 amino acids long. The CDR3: CSARAPGGGNQPQHF. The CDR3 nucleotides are TGCAGTGCTAGAGCCCCAGGGGGAGGCAATCAGCCCCAGCATTTT.

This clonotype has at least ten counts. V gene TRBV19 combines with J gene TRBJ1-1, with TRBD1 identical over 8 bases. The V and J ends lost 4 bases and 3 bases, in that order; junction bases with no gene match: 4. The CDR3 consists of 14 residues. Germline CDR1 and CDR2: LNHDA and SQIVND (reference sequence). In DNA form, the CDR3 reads TGTGCCAGTAGTAAGACAGGGGTGGACACTGAAGCTTTCTTT. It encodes CASSKTGVDTEAFF.

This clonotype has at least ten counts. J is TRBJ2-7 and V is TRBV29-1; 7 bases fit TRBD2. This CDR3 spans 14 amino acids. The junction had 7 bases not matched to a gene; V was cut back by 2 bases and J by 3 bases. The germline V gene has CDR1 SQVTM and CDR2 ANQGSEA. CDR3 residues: CSVELRGEGYEQYF. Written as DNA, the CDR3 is TGCAGCGTTGAACTCCGCGGGGAGGGCTACGAGCAGTACTTC.

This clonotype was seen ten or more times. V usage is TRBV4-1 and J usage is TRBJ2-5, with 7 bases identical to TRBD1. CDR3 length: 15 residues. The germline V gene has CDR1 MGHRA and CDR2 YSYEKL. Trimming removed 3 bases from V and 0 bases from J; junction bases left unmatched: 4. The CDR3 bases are TGCGCCAGCAGCCACCGGACAGGTTACCAAGAGACCCAGTACTTC. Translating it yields CASSHRTGYQETQYF.